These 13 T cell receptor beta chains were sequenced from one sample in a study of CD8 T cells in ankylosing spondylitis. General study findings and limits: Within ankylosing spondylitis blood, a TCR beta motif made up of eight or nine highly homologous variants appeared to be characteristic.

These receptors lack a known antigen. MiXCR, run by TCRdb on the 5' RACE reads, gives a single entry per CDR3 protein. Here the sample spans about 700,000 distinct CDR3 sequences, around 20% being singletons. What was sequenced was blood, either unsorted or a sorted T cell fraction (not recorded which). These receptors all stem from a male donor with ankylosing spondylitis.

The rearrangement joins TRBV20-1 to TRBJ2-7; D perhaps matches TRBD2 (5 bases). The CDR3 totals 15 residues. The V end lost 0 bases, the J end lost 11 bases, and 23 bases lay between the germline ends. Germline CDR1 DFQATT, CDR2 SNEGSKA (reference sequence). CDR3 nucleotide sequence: TGCAGTGCTAGAGATCGCCAGCCGGGGTTTGGTGTAGAGTACTTC. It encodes CSARDRQPGFGVEYF.

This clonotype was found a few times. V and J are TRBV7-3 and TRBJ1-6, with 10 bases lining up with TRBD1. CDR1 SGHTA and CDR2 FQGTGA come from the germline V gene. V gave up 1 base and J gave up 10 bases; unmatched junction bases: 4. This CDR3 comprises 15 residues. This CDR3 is CASSLMGTGESPLHF. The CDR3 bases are TGTGCCAGCAGCTTAATGGGGACAGGGGAATCACCCCTCCACTTT. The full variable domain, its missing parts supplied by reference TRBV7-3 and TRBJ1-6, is GAGVSQTPSNKVTEKGKYVELRCDPISGHTALYWYRQSLGQGPEFLIYFQGTGAADDSGLPNDRFFAVRPEGSVSTLKIQRTERGDSAVYLCASSLMGTGESPLHFGNGTRLTVT.

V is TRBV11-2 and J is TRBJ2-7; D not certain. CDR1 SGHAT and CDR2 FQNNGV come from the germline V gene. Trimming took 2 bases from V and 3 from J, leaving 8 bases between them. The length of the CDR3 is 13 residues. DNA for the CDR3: TGTGCCAGCAGCTTATGGGTAGGCTACGAGCAGTACTTC. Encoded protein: CASSLWVGYEQYF.

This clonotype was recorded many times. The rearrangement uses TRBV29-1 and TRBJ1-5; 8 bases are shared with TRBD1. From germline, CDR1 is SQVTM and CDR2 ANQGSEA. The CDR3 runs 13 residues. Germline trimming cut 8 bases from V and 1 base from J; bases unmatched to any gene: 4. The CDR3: CSYRTGSNQPQHF. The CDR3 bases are TGCAGCTATAGGACAGGGAGCAATCAGCCCCAGCATTTT.

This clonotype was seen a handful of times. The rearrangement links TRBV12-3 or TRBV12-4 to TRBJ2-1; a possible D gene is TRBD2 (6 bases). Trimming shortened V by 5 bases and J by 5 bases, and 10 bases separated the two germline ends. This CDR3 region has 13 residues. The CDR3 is CASSTGLHNEQFF. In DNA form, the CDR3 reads TGTGCCAGCAGTACGGGACTCCACAATGAGCAGTTCTTC.

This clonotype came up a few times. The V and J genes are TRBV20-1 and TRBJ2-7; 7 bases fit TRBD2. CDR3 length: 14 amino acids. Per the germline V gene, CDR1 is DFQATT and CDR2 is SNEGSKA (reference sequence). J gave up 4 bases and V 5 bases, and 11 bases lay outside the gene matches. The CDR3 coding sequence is TGCAGTGCTGAAGGTCGGCCAGCGGGGTACGAGCAGTACTTC. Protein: CSAEGRPAGYEQYF.

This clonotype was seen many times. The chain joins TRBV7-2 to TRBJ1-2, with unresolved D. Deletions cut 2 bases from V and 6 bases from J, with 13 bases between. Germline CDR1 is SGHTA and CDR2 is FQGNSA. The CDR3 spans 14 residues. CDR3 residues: CASSLSSREDGYTF. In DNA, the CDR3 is TGTGCCAGCAGCTTATCATCCCGAGAGGATGGCTACACCTTC.

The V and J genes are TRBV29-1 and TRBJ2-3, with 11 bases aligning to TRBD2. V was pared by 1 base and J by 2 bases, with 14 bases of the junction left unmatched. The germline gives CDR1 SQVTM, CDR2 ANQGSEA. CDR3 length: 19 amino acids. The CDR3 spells CSVEAPAGLAEFFTDTQYF. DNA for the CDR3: TGCAGCGTTGAAGCCCCGGCGGGACTAGCGGAATTCTTCACAGATACGCAGTATTTT.

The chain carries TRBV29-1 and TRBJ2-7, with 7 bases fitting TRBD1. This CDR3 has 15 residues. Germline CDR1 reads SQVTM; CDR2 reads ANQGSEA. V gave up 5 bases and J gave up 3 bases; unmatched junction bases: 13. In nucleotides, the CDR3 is TGCAGCGTTTTGATTACGGACAGGAACATCTACGAGCAGTACTTC. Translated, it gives CSVLITDRNIYEQYF.

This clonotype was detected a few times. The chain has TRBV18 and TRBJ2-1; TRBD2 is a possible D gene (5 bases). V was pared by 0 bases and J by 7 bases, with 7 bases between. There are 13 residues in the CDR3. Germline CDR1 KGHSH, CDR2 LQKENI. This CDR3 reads CASSPPPGNEQFF. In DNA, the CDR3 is TGTGCCAGCTCACCACCGCCGGGGAATGAGCAGTTCTTC.

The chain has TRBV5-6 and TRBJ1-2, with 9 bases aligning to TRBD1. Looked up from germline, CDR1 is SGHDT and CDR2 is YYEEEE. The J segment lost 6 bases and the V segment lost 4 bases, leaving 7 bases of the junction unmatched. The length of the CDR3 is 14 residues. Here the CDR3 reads CASSPETGGDGYTF. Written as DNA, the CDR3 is TGTGCCAGCAGCCCAGAGACAGGGGGAGATGGCTACACCTTC.

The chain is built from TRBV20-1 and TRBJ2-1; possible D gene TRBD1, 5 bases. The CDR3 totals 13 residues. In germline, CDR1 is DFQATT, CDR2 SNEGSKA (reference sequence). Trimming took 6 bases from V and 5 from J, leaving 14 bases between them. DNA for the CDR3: TGCAGTGCAACGCAGGACAATCACAATGAGCAGTTCTTC. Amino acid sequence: CSATQDNHNEQFF.

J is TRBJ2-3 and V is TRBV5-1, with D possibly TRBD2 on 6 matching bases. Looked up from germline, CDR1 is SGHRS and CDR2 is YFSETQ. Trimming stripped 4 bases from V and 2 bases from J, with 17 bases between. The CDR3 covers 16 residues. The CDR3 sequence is CASSPKPGLSTDTQYF. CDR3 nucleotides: TGCGCCAGCAGCCCTAAGCCGGGACTTTCCACAGATACGCAGTATTTT.